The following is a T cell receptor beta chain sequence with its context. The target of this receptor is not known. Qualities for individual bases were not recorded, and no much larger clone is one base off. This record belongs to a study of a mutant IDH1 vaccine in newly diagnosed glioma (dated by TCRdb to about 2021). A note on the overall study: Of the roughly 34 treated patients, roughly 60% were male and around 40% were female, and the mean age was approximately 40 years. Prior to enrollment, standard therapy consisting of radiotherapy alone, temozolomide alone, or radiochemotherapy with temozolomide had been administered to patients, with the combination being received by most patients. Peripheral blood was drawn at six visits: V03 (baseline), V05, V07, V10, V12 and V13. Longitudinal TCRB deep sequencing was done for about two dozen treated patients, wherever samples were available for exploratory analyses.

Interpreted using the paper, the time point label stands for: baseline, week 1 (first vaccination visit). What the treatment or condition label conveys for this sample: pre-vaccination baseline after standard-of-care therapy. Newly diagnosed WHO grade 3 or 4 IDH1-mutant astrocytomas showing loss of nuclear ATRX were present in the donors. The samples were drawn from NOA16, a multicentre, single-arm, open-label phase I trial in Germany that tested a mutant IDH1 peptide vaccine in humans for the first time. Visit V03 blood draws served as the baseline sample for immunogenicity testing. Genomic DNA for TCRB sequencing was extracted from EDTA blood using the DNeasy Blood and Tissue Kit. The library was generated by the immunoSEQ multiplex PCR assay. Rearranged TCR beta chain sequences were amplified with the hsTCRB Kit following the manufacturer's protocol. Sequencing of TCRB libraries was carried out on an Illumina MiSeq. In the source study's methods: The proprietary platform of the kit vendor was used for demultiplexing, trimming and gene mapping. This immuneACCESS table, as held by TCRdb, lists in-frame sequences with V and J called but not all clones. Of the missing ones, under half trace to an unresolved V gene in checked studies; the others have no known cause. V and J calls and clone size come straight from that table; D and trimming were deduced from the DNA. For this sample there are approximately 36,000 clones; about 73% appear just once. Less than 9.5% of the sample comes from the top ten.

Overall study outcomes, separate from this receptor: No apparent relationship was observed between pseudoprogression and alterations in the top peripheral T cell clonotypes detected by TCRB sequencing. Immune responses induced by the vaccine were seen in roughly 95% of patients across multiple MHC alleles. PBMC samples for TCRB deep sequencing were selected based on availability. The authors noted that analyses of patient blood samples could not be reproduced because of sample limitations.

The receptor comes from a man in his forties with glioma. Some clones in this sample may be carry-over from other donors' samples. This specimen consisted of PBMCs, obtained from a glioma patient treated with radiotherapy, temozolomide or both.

For the CDR3, the sequence is CASRVMRDNSPLHF. The DNA sequence is given as TGTGCCAGCAGGGTAATGAGGGATAATTCACCCCTCCACTTT. The rearrangement combines TRBV2 with TRBJ1-6, with the D gene uncertain. The germline V gene provides CDR1 SNHLY and CDR2 FYNNEI. The CDR3 spans 14 residues, from the cysteine through the phenylalanine. Only CDR3 DNA remains: 42 bases, in frame from the first base. V is clipped by 6 bases and J by 5 bases, and the sequence between their germline boundaries is 11 bases long.